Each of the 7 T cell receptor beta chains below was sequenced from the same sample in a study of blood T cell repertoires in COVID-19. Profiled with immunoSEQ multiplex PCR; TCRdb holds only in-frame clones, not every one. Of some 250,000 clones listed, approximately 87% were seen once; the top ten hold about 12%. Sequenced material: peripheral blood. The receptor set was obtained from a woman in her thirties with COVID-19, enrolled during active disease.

Here the CDR3 DNA reads TGTGCCAGCAGCGTAGGGGCAGACGAAGAGACCCAGTACTTC. Encoded protein: CASSVGADEETQYF. The chain combines TRBV9 with TRBJ2-5; D unclear. The germline V and J ends were trimmed by 0 bases and 3 bases, with 9 bases remaining between them. Germline loops: CDR1 SGDLS, CDR2 YYNGEE. CDR3 size: 14 residues.

Written as DNA, the CDR3 is TGTGCCAGCAGCTCACAGGGCCTAACTAATGAAAAACTGTTTTTT. It translates to CASSSQGLTNEKLFF. The chain recombines TRBV5-4 with TRBJ1-4; TRBD1 is a possible D gene (6 bases). V was trimmed by 3 bases and J by 1 base, leaving 10 bases between them. The CDR3 totals 15 residues. Germline V gene lookup returns CDR1 SGHNT and CDR2 YYREEE (reference sequence).

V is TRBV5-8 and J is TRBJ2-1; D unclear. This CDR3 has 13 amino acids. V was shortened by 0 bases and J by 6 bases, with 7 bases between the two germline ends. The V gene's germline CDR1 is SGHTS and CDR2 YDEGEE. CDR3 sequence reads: CASSLDSPNEQFF. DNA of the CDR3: TGTGCCAGCAGCTTGGACAGCCCCAATGAGCAGTTCTTC.

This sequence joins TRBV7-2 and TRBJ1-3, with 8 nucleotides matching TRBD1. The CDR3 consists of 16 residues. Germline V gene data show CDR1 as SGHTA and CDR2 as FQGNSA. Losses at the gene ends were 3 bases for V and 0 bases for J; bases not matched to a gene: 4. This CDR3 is CASSLYRGTSGNTIYF. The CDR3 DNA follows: TGTGCCAGCAGCTTGTACAGGGGGACCTCTGGAAACACCATATATTTT.

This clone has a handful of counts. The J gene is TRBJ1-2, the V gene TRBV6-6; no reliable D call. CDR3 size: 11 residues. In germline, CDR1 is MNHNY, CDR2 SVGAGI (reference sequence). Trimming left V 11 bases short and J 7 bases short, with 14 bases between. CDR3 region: CAAGGTVGYTF. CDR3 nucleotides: TGTGCCGCTGGAGGTACGGTTGGCTACACCTTC.

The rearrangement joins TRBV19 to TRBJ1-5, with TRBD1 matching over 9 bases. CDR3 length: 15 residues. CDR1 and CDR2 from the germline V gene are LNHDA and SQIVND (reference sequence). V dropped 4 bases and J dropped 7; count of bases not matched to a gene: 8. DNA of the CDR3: TGTGCCAGTAGTAGGGGGACAGGGAGTAACCAGCCCCAGCATTTT. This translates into CASSRGTGSNQPQHF. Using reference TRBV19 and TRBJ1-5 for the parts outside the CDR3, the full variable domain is DGGITQSPKYLFRKEGQNVTLSCEQNLNHDAMYWYRQDPGQGLRLIYYSQIVNDFQKGDIAEGYSVSREKKESFPLTVTSAQKNPTAFYLCASSRGTGSNQPQHFGDGTRLSIL.

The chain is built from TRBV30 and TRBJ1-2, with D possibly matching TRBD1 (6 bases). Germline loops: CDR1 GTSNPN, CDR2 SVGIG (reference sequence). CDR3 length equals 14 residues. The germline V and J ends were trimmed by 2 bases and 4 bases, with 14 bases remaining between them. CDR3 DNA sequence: TGTGCCTGGAGTACAGGGATCGAATCCTATGGCTACACCTTC. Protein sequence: CAWSTGIESYGYTF. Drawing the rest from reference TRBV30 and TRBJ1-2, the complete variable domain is SQTIHQWPATLVQPVGSPLSLECTVEGTSNPNLYWYRQAAGRGLQLLFYSVGIGQISSEVPQNLSASRPQDRQFILSSKKLLLSDSGFYLCAWSTGIESYGYTFGSGTRLTVV.